The rows below give T cell receptor beta chains drawn from one sample of a study of cytomegalovirus exposure and HLA in healthy donors. Method: immunoSEQ multiplex PCR; TCRdb's copy keeps in-frame clones and lacks some. Of around 100,000 clones in the sample, less than 80% were seen once. The sample consisted of PBMCs. The receptors originated from a woman aged 40-49 years in good health and CMV-seronegative. CDR3s include the opening cysteine and the closing phenylalanine or tryptophan. The D gene is left open where the match is weak. Size is omitted from some rows. Given values are once, few, many or a class for expanded clones.

clone_size j_call v_call d_call cdr3_nt cdr3_aa
NA TRBJ2-3 TRBV9 TRBD1 TGTGCCAGCAGCGTAGGGCTAGGACAGGGCTTCACAGATACGCAGTATTTT CASSVGLGQGFTDTQYF
few TRBJ1-3 TRBV5-5 NA TGTGCCAGCAGCGCCGCGATGGTGAACAGGGCTGGAAACACCATATATTTT CASSAAMVNRAGNTIYF
NA TRBJ2-5 TRBV30 NA TGTGCCTGGGATACTGACAGCCAAGAGACCCAGTACTTC CAWDTDSQETQYF
NA TRBJ2-3 TRBV9 NA TGTGCCAGCACCGCTCGGGTACGCTCTAGCACAGATACGCAGTATTTT CASTARVRSSTDTQYF
NA TRBJ1-1 TRBV7-9 NA TGTGCCAGCAGCTTAGTCGGGAACACTGAAGCTTTCTTT CASSLVGNTEAFF
NA TRBJ1-6 TRBV4-3 NA TGCGCCAGCAGCCTGGTCGGGGGTAATTCACCCCTCCACTTT CASSLVGGNSPLHF
few TRBJ2-3 TRBV27 TRBD2 TGTGCCAGCAGTCCATCCCCTAGCGGAGGGGCAGATACGCAGTATTTT CASSPSPSGGADTQYF
NA TRBJ1-2 TRBV27 NA TGTGCCAGCAGTTTCGGGGGGGACTATGGCTACACCTTC CASSFGGDYGYTF
few TRBJ1-3 TRBV19 TRBD1 TGTGCCAGTAGTAACGACAGGGTCTCTGGAAACACCATATATTTT CASSNDRVSGNTIYF
NA TRBJ1-1 TRBV5-5 NA TGTGCCAGCAGCATTTTACAGGGCCGCACTGAAGCTTTCTTT CASSILQGRTEAFF
NA TRBJ2-7 TRBV5-1 NA TGCGCCAGCAGCTCCCAGATTCTCTACGAGCAGTACTTC CASSSQILYEQYF
NA TRBJ1-2 TRBV15 TRBD1 TGTGCCACCAGCAGAGATGGCGGACAGGGGGCTTATGGCTACACCTTC CATSRDGGQGAYGYTF
NA TRBJ1-1 TRBV14 TRBD1 TGTGCCAGCAGCCAAACAGGGGGCGGAGAAGCTTTCTTT CASSQTGGGEAFF
NA TRBJ2-3 TRBV2 TRBD2 TGTGCCAGCAGTGGACTAGCGGGGTCCCGTCCGTATTTT CASSGLAGSRPYF